The present T cell receptor (beta chain) was sequenced within a study of control samples from healthy donors and cancer patients. J lost 0 bases, V lost 1 base, and 9 bases had no gene match. CDR3 size: 17 residues. CDR1 and CDR2 from the germline V gene are SEHNR and FQNEAQ (reference sequence). The table came from immunoSEQ multiplex PCR; TCRdb's copy has only in-frame clones and leaves some out. The table shows about 120,000 clones, with about 91% occurring only once. Sequenced: blood. V usage is TRBV7-9 and J usage is TRBJ2-7; TRBD1 matches 7 bases. This clonotype originated in a man between 35 and 55 years old in good health. The CDR3 bases are TGTGCCAGCAGCTTAGACCCTCCCAGGGGGTACTCCTACGAGCAGTACTTC. It translates to CASSLDPPRGYSYEQYF.